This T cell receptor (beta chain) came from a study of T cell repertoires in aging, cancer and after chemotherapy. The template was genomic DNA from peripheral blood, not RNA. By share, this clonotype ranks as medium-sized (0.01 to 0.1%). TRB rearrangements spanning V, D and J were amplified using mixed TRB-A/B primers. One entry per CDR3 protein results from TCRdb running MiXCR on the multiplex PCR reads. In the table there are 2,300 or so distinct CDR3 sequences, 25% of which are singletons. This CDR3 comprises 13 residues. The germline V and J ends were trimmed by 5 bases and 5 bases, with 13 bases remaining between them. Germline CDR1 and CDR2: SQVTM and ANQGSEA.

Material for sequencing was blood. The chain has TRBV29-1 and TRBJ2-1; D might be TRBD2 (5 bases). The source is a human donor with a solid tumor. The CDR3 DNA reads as TGCAGCGTTAGGCTAGCTTTGGACAATGAGCAGTTCTTC. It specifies CSVRLALDNEQFF.